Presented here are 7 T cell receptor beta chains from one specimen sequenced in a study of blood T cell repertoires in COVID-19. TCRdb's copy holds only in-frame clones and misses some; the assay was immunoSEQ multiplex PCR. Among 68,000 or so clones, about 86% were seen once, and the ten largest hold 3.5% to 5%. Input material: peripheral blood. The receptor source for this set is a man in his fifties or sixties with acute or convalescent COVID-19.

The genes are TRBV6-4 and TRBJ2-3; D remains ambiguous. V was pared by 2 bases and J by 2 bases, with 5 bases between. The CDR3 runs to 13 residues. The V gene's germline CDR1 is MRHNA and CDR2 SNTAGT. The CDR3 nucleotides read TGTGCCAGCAGTGACCCGGTCACAGATACGCAGTATTTT. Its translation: CASSDPVTDTQYF.

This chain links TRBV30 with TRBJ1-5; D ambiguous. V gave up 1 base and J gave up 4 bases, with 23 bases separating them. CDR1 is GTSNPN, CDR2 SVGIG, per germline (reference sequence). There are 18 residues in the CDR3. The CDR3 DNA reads TGTGCCTGGAGTGCTCCATCGATAGTCGGGGTTGGTAATCAGCCCCAGCATTTT. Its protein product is CAWSAPSIVGVGNQPQHF.

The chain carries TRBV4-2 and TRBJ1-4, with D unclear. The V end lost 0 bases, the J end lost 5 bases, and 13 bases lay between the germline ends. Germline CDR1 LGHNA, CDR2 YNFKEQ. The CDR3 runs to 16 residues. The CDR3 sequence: CASSQDKGGPNEKLFF. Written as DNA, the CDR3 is TGTGCCAGCAGCCAAGATAAAGGAGGGCCCAATGAAAAACTGTTTTTT.

The CDR3 nucleotides read TGTGCCAGCAGCCCTGGGGGGTTTGGCACTGAAGCTTTCTTT. Translated, it gives CASSPGGFGTEAFF. The chain employs TRBV9 and TRBJ1-1; D perhaps matches TRBD1 (5 bases). V lost 4 bases and J lost 4, with 14 bases in between. The V gene's germline CDR1 is SGDLS and CDR2 YYNGEE. CDR3 size: 14 residues.

The CDR3 sequence: CASSQGGQGWADTQYF. As DNA, the CDR3 is TGCGCCAGCAGCCAAGGAGGACAGGGGTGGGCAGATACGCAGTATTTT. This chain joins TRBV4-1 and TRBJ2-3; 9 positions agree with TRBD1. J was trimmed by 4 bases and V by 1 base; bases with no gene match: 6. This CDR3 spans 16 amino acids. Germline assignment: CDR1 MGHRA and CDR2 YSYEKL.

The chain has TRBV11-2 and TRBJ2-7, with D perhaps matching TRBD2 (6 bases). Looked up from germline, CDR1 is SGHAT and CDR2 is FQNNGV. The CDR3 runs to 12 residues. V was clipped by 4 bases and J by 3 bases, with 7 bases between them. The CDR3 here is CASSSRGYEQYF. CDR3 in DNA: TGTGCCAGCAGCTCGCGGGGCTACGAGCAGTACTTC. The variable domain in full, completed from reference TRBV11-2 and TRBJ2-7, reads EAGVAQSPRYKIIEKRQSVAFWCNPISGHATLYWYQQILGQGPKLLIQFQNNGVVDDSQLPKDRFSAERLKGVDSTLKIQPAKLEDSAVYLCASSSRGYEQYFGPGTRLTVT.

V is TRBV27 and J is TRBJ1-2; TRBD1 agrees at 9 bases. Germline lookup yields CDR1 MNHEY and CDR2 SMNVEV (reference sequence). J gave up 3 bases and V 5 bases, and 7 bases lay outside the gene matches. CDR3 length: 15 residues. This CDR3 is CASSRGTGLDYGYTF. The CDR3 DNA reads TGTGCCAGCAGTCGGGGGACAGGGCTTGACTATGGCTACACCTTC.